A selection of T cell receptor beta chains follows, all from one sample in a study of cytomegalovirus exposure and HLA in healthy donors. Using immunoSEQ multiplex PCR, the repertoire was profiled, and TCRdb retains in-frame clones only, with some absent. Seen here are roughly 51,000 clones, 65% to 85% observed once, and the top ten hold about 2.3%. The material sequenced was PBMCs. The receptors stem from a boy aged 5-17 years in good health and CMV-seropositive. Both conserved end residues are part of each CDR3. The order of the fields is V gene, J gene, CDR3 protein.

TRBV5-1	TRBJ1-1	CASSLENLRGTEAFF
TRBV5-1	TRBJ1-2	CASSLGLPTYGYTF
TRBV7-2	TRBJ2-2	CASSLVPQGKAGELFF
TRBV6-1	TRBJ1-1	CASRVTWNTEAFF
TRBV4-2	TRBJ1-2	CASSQDVVSSGPNYGYTF
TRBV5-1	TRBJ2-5	CASSLGTPGQETQYF
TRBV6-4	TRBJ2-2	CASSQGSGELFF
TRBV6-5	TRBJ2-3	CASSYEETDTQYF
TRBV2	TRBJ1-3	CATNSGNTIYF
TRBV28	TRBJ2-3	CASGGGALSGTDTQYF
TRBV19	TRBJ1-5	CASSEKPWAGSNQPQHF
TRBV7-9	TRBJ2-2	CASSRGLNTGELFF
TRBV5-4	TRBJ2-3	CASSDRDRTDTQYF
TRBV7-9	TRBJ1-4	CASSPPRGGQGEKLFF
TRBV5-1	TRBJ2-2	CASSPRGLGNTGELFF
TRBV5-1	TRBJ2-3	CASSYGLPGTDTQYF
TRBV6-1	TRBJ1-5	CASEVGSNQPQHF
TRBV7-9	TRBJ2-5	CASSLTGGGAFQETQYF
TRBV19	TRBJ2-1	CASSTDSDSYNEQFF
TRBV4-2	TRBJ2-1	CASRRGADKSYNEQFF
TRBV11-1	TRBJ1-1	CASSFITGSRAEAFF
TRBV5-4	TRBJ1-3	CASSFETSGNTIYF
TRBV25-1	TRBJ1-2	CASSASGERSKLYGYTF
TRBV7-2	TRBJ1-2	CASSLAYRDWYGYTF
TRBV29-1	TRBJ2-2	CSVGGPGELFF